The 13 T cell receptor beta chains listed next were all sequenced from one sample in a study of T cell repertoires in cytomegalovirus infection. A single record per CDR3 protein comes from TCRdb applying MiXCR to the reads. In the table there are approximately 500,000 distinct CDR3 sequences, around 11% of which are singletons. The sample was PBMCs. These receptor sequences come from a human donor in good health (CMV status not recorded). Some clones in this sample may be carry-over from other donors' samples.

Ten or more counts support this clonotype. The CDR3 here is CASSGVRVNTEAFF. The CDR3, as DNA: TGTGCCAGCAGTGGTGTCAGGGTGAACACTGAAGCTTTCTTT. V gene TRBV12-3 or TRBV12-4 combines with J gene TRBJ1-1; TRBD1 is a possible D gene (5 bases). The length of the CDR3 is 14 residues. V lost 5 bases and J lost 0, with 10 bases in between.

The chain uses TRBV24-1 and TRBJ2-3; D not certain. V lost 3 bases and J lost 4, with 4 bases in between. Germline V CDR1 and CDR2: KGHDR, SFDVKD. The CDR3 is 12 residues long. The CDR3 region has the DNA TGTGCCACCAGTGATGAAGCAGATACGCAGTATTTT. Amino acids: CATSDEADTQYF.

In its sample, this clonotype was seen many times. V and J are TRBV6-2 or TRBV6-3 and TRBJ2-7; a weak D match, TRBD2 (5 bases). This CDR3 has 14 residues. CDR1 and CDR2 from the germline V gene are MNHEY and SVGEGT. Trimming removed 0 bases from V and 3 bases from J, with 9 bases in between. The DNA of the CDR3 is TGTGCCAGCAGTTACTCTACTAGAAGCTACGAGCAGTACTTC. Its protein is CASSYSTRSYEQYF.

This clonotype was seen repeatedly, ten times or more. The chain links TRBV6-6 to TRBJ2-5; D possibly matches TRBD1 or TRBD2 (6 bases each). The CDR3 is 17 amino acids. Per germline, CDR1 MNHNY and CDR2 SVGAGI (reference sequence). Trimming cost V 5 bases and J 2 bases, with 21 bases left between them. The CDR3 DNA follows: TGTGCCAGCAGTCCGCGACGTGGGGGGCGGCGGCAAGAGACCCAGTACTTC. As protein: CASSPRRGGRRQETQYF.

This clonotype has at least ten counts. This chain uses TRBV7-9 with TRBJ2-1, with D tentatively TRBD2 (5 bases). V lost 6 bases and J 10 bases, leaving 10 bases between the germline ends. This CDR3 is 11 amino acids long. CDR1 and CDR2 from the germline V gene are SEHNR and FQNEAQ (reference sequence). As DNA, the CDR3 is TGTGCCAGCAGTCGGGGTATCGAGCAGTTCTTC. This translates into CASSRGIEQFF.

This clonotype was detected ten times or more. The rearrangement joins TRBV15 to TRBJ1-5; 10 bases are a match to TRBD1. CDR3 size: 19 residues. V dropped 2 bases and J dropped 6; count of bases not matched to a gene: 16. Germline lookup yields CDR1 LNHNV and CDR2 YYDKDF (reference sequence). The CDR3 region has the DNA TGTGCCACCAGCAGAACCCTACGACAGGGGGCAATTCTTCTTCAGCCCCAGCATTTT. Amino acid sequence: CATSRTLRQGAILLQPQHF. Full variable domain (outside the CDR3, taken from reference TRBV15 and TRBJ1-5): DAMVIQNPRYQVTQFGKPVTLSCSQTLNHNVMYWYQQKSSQAPKLLFHYYDKDFNNEADTPDNFQSRRPNTSFCFLDIRSPGLGDTAMYLCATSRTLRQGAILLQPQHFGDGTRLSIL.

This clonotype was seen ten or more times. The genes are TRBV11-2 and TRBJ1-5; the D gene is possibly TRBD1 (6 bases). Germline loops: CDR1 SGHAT, CDR2 FQNNGV. The CDR3 consists of 16 residues. The V and J ends lost 5 bases and 1 base respectively, with 15 bases between them. The CDR3 sequence: CASSPLGGASNQPQHF. In DNA, the CDR3 is TGTGCCAGCAGCCCCCTCGGGGGCGCGAGCAATCAGCCCCAGCATTTT.

This clonotype has at least ten counts. The gene calls are TRBV14 and TRBJ1-2; 9 bases fit TRBD1. The V and J ends lost 2 bases and 6 bases, in that order; junction bases with no gene match: 7. CDR1 SGHDN and CDR2 FVKESK come from the germline V gene. The CDR3 runs to 15 residues. In DNA, the CDR3 is TGTGCCAGCAGCCAACTTCTCGGGACAGGGAATGGCTACACCTTC. The encoded protein is CASSQLLGTGNGYTF. The full variable domain, rest sourced from reference TRBV14 and TRBJ1-2, is EAGVTQFPSHSVIEKGQTVTLRCDPISGHDNLYWYRRVMGKEIKFLLHFVKESKQDESGMPNNRFLAERTGGTYSTLKVQPAELEDSGVYFCASSQLLGTGNGYTFGSGTRLTVV.

Many counts were recorded for this clonotype. The chain employs TRBV28 and TRBJ2-3; no clear D gene. This CDR3 region has 14 residues. Germline loops: CDR1 MDHEN, CDR2 SYDVKM. The V gene lost 1 base and the J gene lost 6 bases, with 11 bases spanning the gap. The CDR3 loop is CASSLSKQQDTQYF. As DNA, the CDR3 is TGTGCCAGCAGTTTATCGAAGCAGCAGGATACGCAGTATTTT. Using reference TRBV28 and TRBJ2-3 for the parts outside the CDR3, the full variable domain is DVKVTQSSRYLVKRTGEKVFLECVQDMDHENMFWYRQDPGLGLRLIYFSYDVKMKEKGDIPEGYSVSREKKERFSLILESASTNQTSMYLCASSLSKQQDTQYFGPGTRLTVL.

This chain joins TRBV27 and TRBJ1-1, with 9 bases that match TRBD1. V trimming: 4 bases; J trimming: 4 bases; junction bases outside the gene matches: 4. CDR1 and CDR2 from the germline V gene are MNHEY and SMNVEV (reference sequence). The CDR3 runs to 14 residues. CDR3 bases: TGTGCCAGCAGTTCCCGGACAGGGGCCACTGAAGCTTTCTTT. Translation: CASSSRTGATEAFF.

This clonotype was counted ten times or more. The rearrangement joins TRBV6-1 to TRBJ1-2; the match to TRBD1 covers 8 bases. The germline V gene has CDR1 MNHNS and CDR2 SASEGT. This CDR3 comprises 15 residues. The V and J ends lost 10 bases and 5 bases, in that order; junction bases with no gene match: 15. CDR3 DNA: TGTGCCACTAAAACCTCCCGGCAGGGGGCATATGGCTACACCTTC. This encodes CATKTSRQGAYGYTF.

This clonotype was recorded at least ten times. This chain links TRBV3-1 with TRBJ1-2, with 10 positions matching TRBD1. The CDR3 has 15 amino acids. V shed 4 bases and J 3 bases; nucleotides not matched to a gene: 5. Germline V gives CDR1 LGHDT, CDR2 YNNKEL (reference sequence). In nucleotides, the CDR3 is TGTGCCAGCAGCCTCCCCGGACAGGGGGACTATGGCTACACCTTC. It is translated as CASSLPGQGDYGYTF. Using reference TRBV3-1 and TRBJ1-2 for the parts outside the CDR3, the full variable domain is DTAVSQTPKYLVTQMGNDKSIKCEQNLGHDTMYWYKQDSKKFLKIMFSYNNKELIINETVPNRFSPKSPDKAHLNLHINSLELGDSAVYFCASSLPGQGDYGYTFGSGTRLTVV.

The chain couples TRBV9 to TRBJ2-7; 15 bases are a match to TRBD2. Germline V gives CDR1 SGDLS, CDR2 YYNGEE. V shed 3 bases, J shed 8 bases, and the junction held 3 bases outside the gene matches. The CDR3 extends over 14 amino acids. For the CDR3, the DNA is TGTGCCAGCAGCGCCGGGACTAGCGGGGGGAAGCAGTACTTC. Residues: CASSAGTSGGKQYF.